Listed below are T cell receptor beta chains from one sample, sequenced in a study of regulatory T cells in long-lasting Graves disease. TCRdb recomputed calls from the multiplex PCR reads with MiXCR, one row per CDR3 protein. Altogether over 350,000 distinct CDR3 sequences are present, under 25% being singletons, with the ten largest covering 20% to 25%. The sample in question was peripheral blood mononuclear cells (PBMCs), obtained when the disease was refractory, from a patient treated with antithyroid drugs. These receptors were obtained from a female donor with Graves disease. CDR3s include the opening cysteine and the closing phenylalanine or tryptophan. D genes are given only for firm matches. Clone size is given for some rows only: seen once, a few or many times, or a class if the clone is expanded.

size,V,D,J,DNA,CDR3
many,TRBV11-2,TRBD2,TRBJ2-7,TGTGCCAGCAGCCCCGGGAGGGAGGGGGAGCAGTACTTC,CASSPGREGEQYF
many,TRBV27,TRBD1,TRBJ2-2,TGTGCCAGCAGTCCCGCCCCAGGGGGCACCGGGGAGCTGTTTTTT,CASSPAPGGTGELFF
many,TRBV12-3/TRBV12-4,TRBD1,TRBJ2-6,TGTGCCAGCAGTCGAACGACCGGGACAGGTTCCTTCTCTGGGGCCAACGTCCTGACTTTC,CASSRTTGTGSFSGANVLTF
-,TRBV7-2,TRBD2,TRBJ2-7,TGTGCCAGCAGTTTAAACCTCCTAGCGGGAGGGACCGAGCAGTACTTC,CASSLNLLAGGTEQYF
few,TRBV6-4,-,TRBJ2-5,TGTGCCAGCAAGGGGAGCAGCACGACCCAGTACTTC,CASKGSSTTQYF
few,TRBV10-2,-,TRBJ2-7,TGCGCCAGCAGTGAGATAGTTTACGAGCAGTACTTC,CASSEIVYEQYF
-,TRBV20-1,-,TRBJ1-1,TGCAGTGCTCCTCGACCGAACTTTGAAGCTTTCTTT,CSAPRPNFEAFF
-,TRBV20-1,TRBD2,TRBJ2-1,TGCAGTGCTAGATTTTTAGCGGGAGGCCACAATGAGCAGTTCTTC,CSARFLAGGHNEQFF
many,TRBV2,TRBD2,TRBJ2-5,TGTGCCAGCAGTTCGGGACTAGCGGGAGGCGAGACCCAGTACTTC,CASSSGLAGGETQYF
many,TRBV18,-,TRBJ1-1,TGTGCCAGCTCACGAGCCTCTTGGGAAGCTTTCTTT,CASSRASWEAFF
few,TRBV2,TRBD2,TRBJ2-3,TGTGCCAGCAGTGCGGTAGCGGGGGGCACAGATACGCAGTATTTT,CASSAVAGGTDTQYF
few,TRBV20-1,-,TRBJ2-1,TGCAGTGCTATGAAAGGGGTGAATGAGCAGTTCTTC,CSAMKGVNEQFF
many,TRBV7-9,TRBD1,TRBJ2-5,TGTGCCAGCAGCTCCCCCCGGACAGGTTATGAGACCCAGTACTTC,CASSSPRTGYETQYF
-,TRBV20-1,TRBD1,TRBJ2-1,TGCAGTGCCCTCGGACAGGGACCCTACAATGAGCAGTTCTTC,CSALGQGPYNEQFF
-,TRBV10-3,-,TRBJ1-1,TGTGCCATCAGTGGGTCACTGTCGGGACACGGGAACACTGAAGCTTTCTTT,CAISGSLSGHGNTEAFF
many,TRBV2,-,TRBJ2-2,TGTGCCAGCAGTTCGCAGGAGAACACCGGGGAGCTGTTTTTT,CASSSQENTGELFF
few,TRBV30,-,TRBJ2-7,TGTGCCTGGAGTAGCGGAAACACCTACGAGCAGTACTTC,CAWSSGNTYEQYF
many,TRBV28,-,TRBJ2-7,TGTGCCAGCAGTTTCGCCCCGGGTGGCTACGAGCAGTACTTC,CASSFAPGGYEQYF
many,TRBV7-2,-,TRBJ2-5,TGTGCCAGCAGCTTAGGGAGCGGAGTGGGGGAGACCCAGTACTTC,CASSLGSGVGETQYF
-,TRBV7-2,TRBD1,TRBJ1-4,TGTGCCAGCAGCGGGACAGATGAAAAACTGTTTTTT,CASSGTDEKLFF
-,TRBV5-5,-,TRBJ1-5,TGTGCCAGCAGTTTGGCCGGAGGATCGAGCAATCAGCCCCAGCATTTT,CASSLAGGSSNQPQHF
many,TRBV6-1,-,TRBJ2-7,TGTGCCAGCAGCCCCCGGAGTACCTACGAGCAGTACTTC,CASSPRSTYEQYF
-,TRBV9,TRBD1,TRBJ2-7,TGTGCCAGCAGCGTACGGACAGGTCTTTCCTACGAGCAGTACTTC,CASSVRTGLSYEQYF
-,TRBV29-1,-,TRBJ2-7,TGCAGCGTTGAAGGGGGGTCGGGAGCGGCCTACGAGCAGTACTTC,CSVEGGSGAAYEQYF
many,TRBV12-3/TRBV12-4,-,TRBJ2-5,TGTGCCAGCAGTGTACGGGGAGTGGAGACCCAGTACTTC,CASSVRGVETQYF
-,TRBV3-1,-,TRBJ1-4,TGTGCCAGCAGCCAAGATATCAGGGATGAAAAACTGTTTTTT,CASSQDIRDEKLFF
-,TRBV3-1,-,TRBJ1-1,TGTGCCAGCAGCCAAGCGGGGAGCTTGAACACTGAAGCTTTCTTT,CASSQAGSLNTEAFF
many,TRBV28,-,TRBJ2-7,TGTGCCAGCACCATGGACTCGCCCTACGAGCAGTACTTC,CASTMDSPYEQYF
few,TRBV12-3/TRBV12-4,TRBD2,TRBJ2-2,TGTGCCAGCAGACCGGGACTATTAACCGGGGAGCTGTTTTTT,CASRPGLLTGELFF
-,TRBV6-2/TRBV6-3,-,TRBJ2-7,TGTGCCAGCAGTGAAGGATGGAGCTACGAGCAGTACTTC,CASSEGWSYEQYF
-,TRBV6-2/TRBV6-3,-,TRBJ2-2,TGTGCCAGCAGGAGAGTATTCGGGGAGCTGTTTTTT,CASRRVFGELFF
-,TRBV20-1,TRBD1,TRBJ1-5,TGCAGTGCTAGAGATCCCGGGACAGGGCGAAATCAGCCCCAGCATTTT,CSARDPGTGRNQPQHF
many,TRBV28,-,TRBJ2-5,TGTGCCAGCAGTTCGGACGGAGAGACCCAGTACTTC,CASSSDGETQYF
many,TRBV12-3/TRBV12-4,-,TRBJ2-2,TGTGCCAGCATACGGCAGGGGTGGACCGGGGAGCTGTTTTTT,CASIRQGWTGELFF
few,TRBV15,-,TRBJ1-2,TGTGCCACCAGCAGACCCCCCGCAGGAACTGGCTACACCTTC,CATSRPPAGTGYTF
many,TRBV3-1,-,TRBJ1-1,TGTGCCAGCAGCCAAGAGTTCTTTAACACTGAAGCTTTCTTT,CASSQEFFNTEAFF
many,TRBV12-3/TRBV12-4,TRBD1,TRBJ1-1,TGTGCCAGCAGTCCTCCGGGACAGATATTTGAAGCTTTCTTT,CASSPPGQIFEAFF